The clone carrying this TCR beta chain was detected once. This sample was taken from a study of blood T cell repertoires in COVID-19. Study context: Acute and convalescent COVID-19 samples came from the United States, Italy and Spain. Sample material is recorded as cDNA or gDNA derived from T cells, B-cell-depleted T cells, or PBMCs.

The V end lost 7 bases, the J end lost 7 bases, and 14 bases lay between the germline ends. The CDR3 has 13 residues. The germline V gene encodes CDR1 ENHRY and CDR2 SYGVKD. The table came from immunoSEQ multiplex PCR; TCRdb's copy has only in-frame clones and leaves some out. The sample has around 210,000 clones; roughly nine tenths are singletons. The sequence derives from a woman in her seventies with acute or convalescent COVID-19. The chain joins TRBV10-3 to TRBJ1-3, with D tentatively TRBD1 (5 bases). Sequencing input: peripheral blood. CDR3 in DNA: TGTGCCATCAAGGACACCGTGGAGAACACCATATATTTT. This sequence encodes CAIKDTVENTIYF.